This T cell receptor (beta chain) was sequenced in a study of CD8+CD57+ T cells in acquired aplastic anemia. The study profiled TCR beta VDJ and CDR3 using genomic DNA as template. TCRdb reprocessed the reads via MiXCR and lists one record per CDR3 protein. The profile shows 170,000 or so distinct CDR3 sequences, roughly 65% of them singletons. CD8+CD57+ cell expansion had been shown by flow cytometry in patients chosen for sequencing. CDR1 and CDR2 from the germline V gene are SGDLS and YYNGEE. The CDR3 has 10 amino acids, counting both end residues. Concerning this clonotype itself: This CDR3 fails to terminate in the conserved phenylalanine or tryptophan, so it likely reflects a read error. The DNA is omitted, as the CDR3 cannot be located on it reliably, and the CDR3 follows TCRdb's listing.

The receptor was isolated from a human donor with aplastic anemia. The chain links TRBV9 to TRBJ2-3; no check of the table's D call, TRBD1, against the DNA was made. Material for sequencing was sorted CD4+, CD8+, or CD8+CD57+ T cells (not recorded which) from PBMCs. The CDR3 is CASSVMDRVY.